Listed here are 28 T cell receptor beta chains from one sample, sequenced in a study of cytomegalovirus exposure and HLA in healthy donors. PCR primers comprised 60 Vbeta and 13 Jbeta primers. Produced via immunoSEQ multiplex PCR; TCRdb's table is partial and in-frame only. Among about 120,000 clones listed, 75% to 85% were seen once. Material for sequencing was PBMCs. The source of these receptors is a male donor in good health and CMV-seropositive.

The V and J genes are TRBV11-1 and TRBJ2-1; D is possibly TRBD2 (6 bases). Deletions cut 2 bases from V and 0 bases from J, with 11 bases between. Germline V gene data show CDR1 as SGHAT and CDR2 as FQDESV (reference sequence). The CDR3 length is 16 residues. The CDR3 bases are TGTGCCAGCAGCTTAAAAGCGGGTCCCTCCTACAATGAGCAGTTCTTC. This translates into CASSLKAGPSYNEQFF.

This chain joins TRBV19 and TRBJ2-1; D possibly corresponds to TRBD2 (7 bases). This CDR3 comprises 17 residues. Trimming took off 6 bases at V and 1 base at J, with 19 bases between the two ends. From germline, CDR1 is LNHDA and CDR2 SQIVND (reference sequence). CDR3 amino acids: CASRGGPAGLSYNEQFF. For the CDR3, the DNA is TGTGCCAGTAGGGGGGGGCCAGCGGGCCTTTCCTACAATGAGCAGTTCTTC.

The rearrangement links TRBV7-2 to TRBJ2-1; TRBD2 matches at 11 bases. The ends lost 6 bases at V and 8 bases at J; junction bases unmatched: 9. The CDR3 spans 15 residues. Looked up from germline, CDR1 is SGHTA and CDR2 is FQGNSA. For the CDR3, the DNA is TGTGCCAGCAGTCCAACGGGACTAGCGGTCCATGAGCAGTTCTTC. Amino acids: CASSPTGLAVHEQFF.

The chain couples TRBV9 to TRBJ2-5; D remains unclear. This CDR3 is 14 amino acids long. The V gene lost 0 bases and the J gene lost 1 base, with 7 bases spanning the gap. Per the germline V gene, CDR1 is SGDLS and CDR2 is YYNGEE. This CDR3 reads CASSVETTQETQYF. For the CDR3, the DNA is TGTGCCAGCAGCGTAGAAACTACCCAAGAGACCCAGTACTTC.

This clone appeared once. The rearrangement links TRBV10-3 to TRBJ1-1; D is undetermined. This CDR3 comprises 13 residues. V lost 6 bases, J lost 1 base, and 9 bases lay in between. CDR1 is ENHRY, CDR2 SYGVKD, per germline. The CDR3 region has the DNA TGTGCCATCAGGCCTTCAGAGAACACTGAAGCTTTCTTT. Translated, it gives CAIRPSENTEAFF.

The count of this clone is one. V and J are TRBV11-3 and TRBJ2-1, with TRBD2 matching over 8 bases. Germline V CDR1 and CDR2: SGHNT, YENEEA. The J segment lost 0 bases and the V segment lost 4 bases, leaving 2 bases of the junction unmatched. The CDR3 contains 15 residues. The CDR3 region has the DNA TGTGCCAGCAGCTCCGGGACTAGCTCCTACAATGAGCAGTTCTTC. Amino acids: CASSSGTSSYNEQFF.

The chain recombines TRBV5-4 with TRBJ1-1; D may be TRBD1 (6 bases). The germline gives CDR1 SGHNT, CDR2 YYREEE (reference sequence). The CDR3 spans 12 residues. V was cut by 3 bases and J by 6 bases, with 9 bases left in between. CDR3 sequence: CASSSQGSEAFF. The DNA for the CDR3 is TGTGCCAGCAGCTCACAGGGATCTGAAGCTTTCTTT.

This chain connects TRBV9 to TRBJ1-6; maybe TRBD1 (5 bases). Trimming pared 4 bases from V and 10 bases from J, leaving 15 bases between. CDR3 size: 14 residues. The germline V gene has CDR1 SGDLS and CDR2 YYNGEE. The CDR3 sequence: CASSSWGAESPLHF. For the CDR3, the DNA is TGTGCCAGCAGCTCTTGGGGCGCTGAGTCACCCCTCCACTTT.

The V call is TRBV14, the J call TRBJ2-7; the match to TRBD2 covers 8 bases. The CDR3 is 16 amino acids. With 4 bases clipped from V and 0 bases from J, the junction kept 8 bases outside the gene matches. Germline-derived CDR1 and CDR2 are SGHDN and FVKESK. The CDR3 coding sequence is TGTGCCAGCAGCCCCCCCTATGGGACTAGCTCCTACGAGCAGTACTTC. This translates into CASSPPYGTSSYEQYF. The full variable domain, with the rest looked up from reference TRBV14 and TRBJ2-7, is EAGVTQFPSHSVIEKGQTVTLRCDPISGHDNLYWYRRVMGKEIKFLLHFVKESKQDESGMPNNRFLAERTGGTYSTLKVQPAELEDSGVYFCASSPPYGTSSYEQYFGPGTRLTVT.

The chain uses TRBV30 and TRBJ2-5, with D tentatively TRBD1 (5 bases). CDR3 length equals 13 residues. V dropped 3 bases and J dropped 4 bases, with 12 bases sitting between them. Germline lookup yields CDR1 GTSNPN and CDR2 SVGIG (reference sequence). CDR3 region: CAWSALDTETQYF. In nucleotides, the CDR3 is TGTGCCTGGAGCGCCTTGGACACAGAGACCCAGTACTTC.

The chain carries TRBV4-3 and TRBJ2-3; 15 nucleotides line up with TRBD2. The junction had 11 bases not matched to a gene; V was cut back by 4 bases and J by 15 bases. Germline CDR1 is LGHNA and CDR2 is YSLEER. The CDR3 runs to 15 residues. The chain's CDR3 is CASSPGTSGRSGIYF. For the CDR3, the DNA is TGCGCCAGCAGCCCTGGGACTAGCGGGAGGTCTGGGATTTATTTT.

V gene TRBV19 combines with J gene TRBJ1-2; 8 nucleotides match TRBD1. V lost 1 base to trimming and J lost 7 bases; unmatched junction nucleotides: 8. This CDR3 region has 15 residues. The germline V gene encodes CDR1 LNHDA and CDR2 SQIVND (reference sequence). CDR3 nucleotides: TGTGCCAGTAGTATAGGGATGGCAGGGGGCCTTGGCTACACCTTC. It translates to CASSIGMAGGLGYTF.

This clone was seen a few times. Here the CDR3 DNA reads TGTGCCAGCAGTGAAAGAGCTTATGGCTACACCTTC. This codes for CASSERAYGYTF. The rearrangement links TRBV6-1 to TRBJ1-2; no reliable D call. Trimming stripped 2 bases from V and 5 bases from J, with 6 bases between. Germline assignment: CDR1 MNHNS and CDR2 SASEGT. The CDR3 covers 12 residues.

This sequence joins TRBV4-2 and TRBJ2-5; 8 nucleotides agree with TRBD2. Germline V lookup: CDR1 LGHNA, CDR2 YNFKEQ. The CDR3 is 13 residues long. V lost 4 bases to trimming and J lost 11 bases; unmatched junction nucleotides: 9. CDR3 sequence reads: CASSPLPGGEQYF. DNA of the CDR3: TGTGCCAGCAGCCCCTTGCCGGGGGGGGAGCAGTACTTC.

The chain recombines TRBV5-5 with TRBJ1-2; 7 bases align to TRBD1. CDR3 length equals 17 residues. Germline-derived CDR1 and CDR2 are SGHKS and YYEKEE (reference sequence). Unmatched junction bases numbered 12, after V lost 4 bases and J lost 0 bases. CDR3 sequence (DNA): TGTGCCAGCAGCCTCAGGACAGGTTTGGGGGCTAACTATGGCTACACCTTC. This translates into CASSLRTGLGANYGYTF.

The chain combines TRBV19 with TRBJ2-7, with 8 positions matching TRBD1. The germline CDR1 and CDR2 sequences are LNHDA and SQIVND (reference sequence). The CDR3 covers 14 residues. V was pared by 9 bases and J by 3 bases, with 10 bases of the junction left unmatched. For the CDR3, the DNA is TGTGCCAGCTCAAGGACAGGGAAGGACTACGAGCAGTACTTC. Protein: CASSRTGKDYEQYF.

This clone came up a few times. The J gene is TRBJ2-1, the V gene TRBV18; D is unresolved. The length of the CDR3 is 13 residues. V was shortened by 5 bases and J by 0 bases, with 5 bases between the two germline ends. CDR1 is KGHSH and CDR2 is LQKENI in the germline V gene. The CDR3 nucleotides read TGTGCCAGCTCAACCGGCTCCTACAATGAGCAGTTCTTC. Translation: CASSTGSYNEQFF. Full variable domain (remainder filled in from reference TRBV18 and TRBJ2-1): NAGVMQNPRHLVRRRGQEARLRCSPMKGHSHVYWYRQLPEEGLKFMVYLQKENIIDESGMPKERFSAEFPKEGPSILRIQQVVRGDSAAYFCASSTGSYNEQFFGPGTRLTVL.

V and J are TRBV7-2 and TRBJ2-3, with TRBD1 matching 9 bases. CDR1 and CDR2 from the germline V gene are SGHTA and FQGNSA. After removal of 3 bases from V and 2 bases from J, the junction contained 3 bases not matched to a gene. CDR3 length equals 15 residues. This CDR3 reads CASSFGDRDTDTQYF. The DNA for the CDR3 is TGTGCCAGCAGCTTCGGGGACAGGGACACAGATACGCAGTATTTT.

The V gene is TRBV28, the J gene TRBJ1-2; 10 bases are shared with TRBD1. The ends lost 7 bases at V and 7 bases at J; junction bases unmatched: 6. CDR1 MDHEN and CDR2 SYDVKM come from the germline V gene. The CDR3 spans 13 residues. The CDR3 coding sequence is TGTGCCAGCACCGAGGACAGGGGGGCTGGCTACACCTTC. Amino acids: CASTEDRGAGYTF.

The chain links TRBV5-4 to TRBJ2-5; 7 nucleotides agree with TRBD1. Germline loops: CDR1 SGHNT, CDR2 YYREEE (reference sequence). This CDR3 has 15 residues. V dropped 2 bases and J dropped 4; count of bases not matched to a gene: 8. CDR3: CASSFPAGGPETQYF. The CDR3 nucleotides are TGTGCCAGCAGCTTCCCTGCAGGGGGACCAGAGACCCAGTACTTC.

This rearrangement joins TRBV5-4 to TRBJ2-5; 9 bases align to TRBD1. The CDR3 spans 15 residues. V was clipped by 2 bases and J by 1 base; unmatched bases: 3. Germline V gene data show CDR1 as SGHNT and CDR2 as YYREEE (reference sequence). The CDR3 sequence: CASSLTGGPQETQYF. The CDR3, as DNA: TGTGCCAGCAGCTTAACAGGGGGCCCCCAAGAGACCCAGTACTTC. The variable domain in full, with the rest retrieved from reference TRBV5-4 and TRBJ2-5, is ETGVTQSPTHLIKTRGQQVTLRCSSQSGHNTVSWYQQALGQGPQFIFQYYREEENGRGNFPPRFSGLQFPNYSSELNVNALELDDSALYLCASSLTGGPQETQYFGPGTRLLVL.

The chain links TRBV6-4 to TRBJ2-2, with 9 bases that match TRBD1. V lost 7 bases to trimming and J lost 4 bases; unmatched junction nucleotides: 4. The CDR3 is 14 residues long. The germline V gene has CDR1 MRHNA and CDR2 SNTAGT. The DNA of the CDR3 is TGTGCCAGCAAACCGGGACAGGGCACCGGGGAGCTGTTTTTT. This sequence encodes CASKPGQGTGELFF.

With respect to this clone: The same CDR3 is also encoded by other DNA sequences in this sample. V gene TRBV6-4 combines with J gene TRBJ1-3, with TRBD1 identical over 10 bases. V was pared by 3 bases and J by 2 bases, with 4 bases of the junction left unmatched. Per the germline V gene, CDR1 is MRHNA and CDR2 is SNTAGT. The CDR3 contains 16 residues. The CDR3 here is CASSEAGQGAGNTIYF. The CDR3 coding sequence is TGTGCCAGCAGTGAAGCAGGACAGGGGGCTGGAAACACCATATATTTT.

The chain joins TRBV28 to TRBJ2-1, with D possibly TRBD2 on 6 matching bases. Trimming took off 2 bases at V and 7 bases at J, with 6 bases between the two ends. CDR1 and CDR2 (germline): MDHEN, SYDVKM. This CDR3 comprises 12 residues. The CDR3 region has the DNA TGTGCCAGCAGTTTAAGCGGGAATGAGCAGTTCTTC. Its protein is CASSLSGNEQFF. Full variable domain (rest looked up from reference TRBV28 and TRBJ2-1): DVKVTQSSRYLVKRTGEKVFLECVQDMDHENMFWYRQDPGLGLRLIYFSYDVKMKEKGDIPEGYSVSREKKERFSLILESASTNQTSMYLCASSLSGNEQFFGPGTRLTVL.

The chain carries TRBV5-1 and TRBJ2-7; the D gene is possibly TRBD1 (6 bases). Germline loops: CDR1 SGHRS, CDR2 YFSETQ. This CDR3 is 15 amino acids long. Trimming took 5 bases from V and 0 from J, leaving 15 bases between them. CDR3 bases: TGCGCCAGCAGTCCCAGGGGAGAAAGCTCCTACGAGCAGTACTTC. Its protein is CASSPRGESSYEQYF.

This chain uses TRBV28 with TRBJ2-3; D is undetermined. CDR3 size: 11 residues. V shed 7 bases and J shed 1 base, with 3 bases lying between them. The germline V gene has CDR1 MDHEN and CDR2 SYDVKM. CDR3 nucleotide sequence: TGTGCCAGCACTCGCACAGATACGCAGTATTTT. Its protein is CASTRTDTQYF.

This chain connects TRBV18 to TRBJ1-2, with a weak D call TRBD1 (6 bases). Trimming removed 1 base at V and 1 base at J, with 10 bases between. The germline V gene encodes CDR1 KGHSH and CDR2 LQKENI. The CDR3 has 15 residues. The DNA for the CDR3 is TGTGCCAGCTCACCACGGGCAGGGGATAACTATGGCTACACCTTC. Amino acids: CASSPRAGDNYGYTF.

With regard to this clone: This CDR3 is also generated by other DNA sequences in the sample. J is TRBJ2-7 and V is TRBV19; D may be TRBD2 (6 bases). This CDR3 comprises 14 residues. V lost 3 bases and J lost 3, with 12 bases in between. Germline assignment: CDR1 LNHDA and CDR2 SQIVND (reference sequence). CDR3: CASSIRAGYYEQYF. DNA of the CDR3: TGTGCCAGTAGTATTCGAGCGGGCTACTACGAGCAGTACTTC.